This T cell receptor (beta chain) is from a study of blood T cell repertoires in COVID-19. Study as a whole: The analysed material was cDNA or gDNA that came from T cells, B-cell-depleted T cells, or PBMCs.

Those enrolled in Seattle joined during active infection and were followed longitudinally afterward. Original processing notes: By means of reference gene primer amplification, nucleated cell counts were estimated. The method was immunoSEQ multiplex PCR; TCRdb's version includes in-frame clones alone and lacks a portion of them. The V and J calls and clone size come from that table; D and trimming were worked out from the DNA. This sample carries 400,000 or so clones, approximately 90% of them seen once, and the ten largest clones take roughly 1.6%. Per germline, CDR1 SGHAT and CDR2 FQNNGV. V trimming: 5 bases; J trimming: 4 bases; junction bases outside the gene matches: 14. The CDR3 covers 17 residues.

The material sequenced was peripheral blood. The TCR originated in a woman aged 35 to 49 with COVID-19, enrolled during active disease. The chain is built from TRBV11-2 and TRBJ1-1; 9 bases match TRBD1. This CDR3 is CASSVGRTGVIGTEAFF. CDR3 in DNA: TGTGCCAGCAGCGTGGGAAGGACAGGGGTAATTGGCACTGAAGCTTTCTTT.